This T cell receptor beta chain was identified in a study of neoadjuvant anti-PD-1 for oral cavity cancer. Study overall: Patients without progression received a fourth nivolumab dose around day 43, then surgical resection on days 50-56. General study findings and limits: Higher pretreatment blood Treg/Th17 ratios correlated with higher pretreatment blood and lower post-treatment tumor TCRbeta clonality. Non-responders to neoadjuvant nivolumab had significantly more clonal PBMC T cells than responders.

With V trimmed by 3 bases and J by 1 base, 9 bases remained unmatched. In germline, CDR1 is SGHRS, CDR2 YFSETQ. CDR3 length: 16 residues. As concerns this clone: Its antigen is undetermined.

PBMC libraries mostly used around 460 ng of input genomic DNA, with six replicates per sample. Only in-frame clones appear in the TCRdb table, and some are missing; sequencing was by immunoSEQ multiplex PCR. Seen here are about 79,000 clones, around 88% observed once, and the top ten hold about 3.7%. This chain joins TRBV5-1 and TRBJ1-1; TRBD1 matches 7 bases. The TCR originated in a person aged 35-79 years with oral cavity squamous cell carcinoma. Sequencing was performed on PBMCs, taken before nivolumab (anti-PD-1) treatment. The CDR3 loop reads CASSSSTGAPNTEAFF. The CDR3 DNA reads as TGCGCCAGCAGCTCAAGTACAGGGGCCCCGAACACTGAAGCTTTCTTT.